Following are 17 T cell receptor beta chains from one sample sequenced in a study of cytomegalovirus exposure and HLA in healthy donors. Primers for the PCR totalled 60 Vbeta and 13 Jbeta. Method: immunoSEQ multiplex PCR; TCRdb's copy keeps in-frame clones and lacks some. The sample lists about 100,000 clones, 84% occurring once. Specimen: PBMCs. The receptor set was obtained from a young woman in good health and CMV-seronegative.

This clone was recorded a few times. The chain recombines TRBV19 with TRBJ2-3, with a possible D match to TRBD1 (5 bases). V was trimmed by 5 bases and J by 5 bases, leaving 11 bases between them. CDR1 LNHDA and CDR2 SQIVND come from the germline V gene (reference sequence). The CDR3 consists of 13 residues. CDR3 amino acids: CASSPGRGDTQYF. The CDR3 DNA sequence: TGTGCCAGTAGTCCAGGGCGCGGAGATACGCAGTATTTT.

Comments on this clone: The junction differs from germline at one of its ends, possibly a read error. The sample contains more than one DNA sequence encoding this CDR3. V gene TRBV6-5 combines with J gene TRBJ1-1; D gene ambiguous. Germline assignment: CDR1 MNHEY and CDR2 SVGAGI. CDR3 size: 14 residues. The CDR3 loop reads CASSKATENTEAFF. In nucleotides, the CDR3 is TGTGCCAGCAGTAAAGCAACAGAGAACACTGAAGCCTTCTTT.

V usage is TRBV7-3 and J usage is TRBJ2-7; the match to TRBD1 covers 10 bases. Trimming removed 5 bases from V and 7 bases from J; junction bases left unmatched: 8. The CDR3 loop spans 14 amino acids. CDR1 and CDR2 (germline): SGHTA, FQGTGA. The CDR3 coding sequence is TGTGCCAGCAGCCCGGGACAGGGGTCGAGGGAGCAGTACTTC. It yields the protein CASSPGQGSREQYF. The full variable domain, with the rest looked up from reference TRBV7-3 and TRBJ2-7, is GAGVSQTPSNKVTEKGKYVELRCDPISGHTALYWYRQSLGQGPEFLIYFQGTGAADDSGLPNDRFFAVRPEGSVSTLKIQRTERGDSAVYLCASSPGQGSREQYFGPGTRLTVT.

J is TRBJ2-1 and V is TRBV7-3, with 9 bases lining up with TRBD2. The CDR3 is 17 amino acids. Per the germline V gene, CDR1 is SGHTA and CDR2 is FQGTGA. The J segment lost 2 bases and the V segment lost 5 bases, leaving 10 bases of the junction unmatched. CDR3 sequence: CASSLSSGSPAYNEQFF. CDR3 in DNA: TGTGCCAGCAGCCTAAGTAGCGGGAGTCCCGCCTACAATGAGCAGTTCTTC. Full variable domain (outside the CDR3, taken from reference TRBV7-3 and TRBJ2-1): GAGVSQTPSNKVTEKGKYVELRCDPISGHTALYWYRQSLGQGPEFLIYFQGTGAADDSGLPNDRFFAVRPEGSVSTLKIQRTERGDSAVYLCASSLSSGSPAYNEQFFGPGTRLTVL.

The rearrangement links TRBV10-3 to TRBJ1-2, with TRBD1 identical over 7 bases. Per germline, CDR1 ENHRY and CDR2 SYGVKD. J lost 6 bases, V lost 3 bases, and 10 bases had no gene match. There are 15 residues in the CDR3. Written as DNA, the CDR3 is TGTGCCATCAGTGACTACAGGTTCCAGGGGGATGGCTACACCTTC. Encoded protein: CAISDYRFQGDGYTF.

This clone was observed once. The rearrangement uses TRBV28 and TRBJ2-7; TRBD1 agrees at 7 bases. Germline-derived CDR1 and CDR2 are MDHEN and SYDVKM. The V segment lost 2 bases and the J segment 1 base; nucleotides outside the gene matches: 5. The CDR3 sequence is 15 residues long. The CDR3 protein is CASSLMGDSSYEQYF. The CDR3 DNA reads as TGTGCCAGCAGTTTAATGGGGGACAGTTCCTACGAGCAGTACTTC. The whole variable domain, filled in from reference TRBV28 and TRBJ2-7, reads DVKVTQSSRYLVKRTGEKVFLECVQDMDHENMFWYRQDPGLGLRLIYFSYDVKMKEKGDIPEGYSVSREKKERFSLILESASTNQTSMYLCASSLMGDSSYEQYFGPGTRLTVT.

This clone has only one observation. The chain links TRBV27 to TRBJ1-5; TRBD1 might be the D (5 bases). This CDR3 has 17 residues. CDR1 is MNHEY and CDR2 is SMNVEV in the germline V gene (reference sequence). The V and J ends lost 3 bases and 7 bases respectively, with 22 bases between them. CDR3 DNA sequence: TGTGCCAGCAGTTTTGGCCCACCTGGGGGGTTTGCGCAGCCCCAGCATTTT. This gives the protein CASSFGPPGGFAQPQHF.

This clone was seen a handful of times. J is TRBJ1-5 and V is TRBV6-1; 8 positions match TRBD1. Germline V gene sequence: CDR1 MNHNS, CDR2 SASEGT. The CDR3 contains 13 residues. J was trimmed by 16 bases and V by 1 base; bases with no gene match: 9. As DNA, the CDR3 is TGTGCCAGCAGTGAAGGTTCCGGACAGGGTTTTCATTTT. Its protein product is CASSEGSGQGFHF.

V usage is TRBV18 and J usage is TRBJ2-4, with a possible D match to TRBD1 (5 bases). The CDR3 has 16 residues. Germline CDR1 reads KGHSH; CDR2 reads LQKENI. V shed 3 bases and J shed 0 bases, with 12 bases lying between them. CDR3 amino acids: CASSPDSDLAKNIQYF. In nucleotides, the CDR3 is TGTGCCAGCTCACCTGACAGCGACCTAGCCAAAAACATTCAGTACTTC.

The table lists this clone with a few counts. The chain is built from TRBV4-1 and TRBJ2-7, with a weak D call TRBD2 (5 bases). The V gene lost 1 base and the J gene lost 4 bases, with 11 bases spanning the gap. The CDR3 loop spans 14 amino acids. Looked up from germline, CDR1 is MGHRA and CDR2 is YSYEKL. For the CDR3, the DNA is TGCGCCAGCAGCCAAGGAGAAGGAGGATACGAGCAGTACTTC. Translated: CASSQGEGGYEQYF.

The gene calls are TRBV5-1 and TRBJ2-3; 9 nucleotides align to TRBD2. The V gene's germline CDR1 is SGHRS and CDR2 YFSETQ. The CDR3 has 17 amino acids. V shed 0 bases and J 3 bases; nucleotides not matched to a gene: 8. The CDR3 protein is CASSLALRGGSTDTQYF. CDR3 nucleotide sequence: TGCGCCAGCAGCTTGGCCTTGCGGGGGGGCTCGACAGATACGCAGTATTTT.

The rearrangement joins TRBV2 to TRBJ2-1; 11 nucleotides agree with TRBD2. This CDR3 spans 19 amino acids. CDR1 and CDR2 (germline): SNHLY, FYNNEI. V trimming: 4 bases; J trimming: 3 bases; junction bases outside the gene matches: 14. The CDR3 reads CASSVVLLAGEVGYNEQFF. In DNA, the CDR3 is TGTGCCAGCAGTGTCGTTTTACTAGCGGGGGAGGTAGGCTACAATGAGCAGTTCTTC.

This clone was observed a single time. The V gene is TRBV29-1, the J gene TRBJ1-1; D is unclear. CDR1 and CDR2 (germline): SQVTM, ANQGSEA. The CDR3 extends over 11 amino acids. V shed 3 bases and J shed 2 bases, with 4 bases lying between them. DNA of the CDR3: TGCAGCGTTGACAGAAACACTGAAGCTTTCTTT. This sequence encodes CSVDRNTEAFF.

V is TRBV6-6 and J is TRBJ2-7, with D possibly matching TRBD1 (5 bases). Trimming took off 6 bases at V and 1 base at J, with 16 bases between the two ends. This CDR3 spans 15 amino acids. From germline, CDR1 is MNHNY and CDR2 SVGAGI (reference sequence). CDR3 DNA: TGTGCCAGCAGCCCCCCCACAGGTAGATCCTACGAGCAGTACTTC. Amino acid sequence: CASSPPTGRSYEQYF.

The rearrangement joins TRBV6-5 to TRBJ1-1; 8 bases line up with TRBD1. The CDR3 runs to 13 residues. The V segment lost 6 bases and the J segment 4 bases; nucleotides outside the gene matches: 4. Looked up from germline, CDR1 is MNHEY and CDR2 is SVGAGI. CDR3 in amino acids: CASRAGGLTEAFF. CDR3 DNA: TGTGCCAGCAGGGCAGGGGGCCTCACTGAAGCTTTCTTT.

The CDR3 spells CAWSTGTGGTDTQYF. The CDR3 DNA sequence: TGTGCCTGGAGCACCGGGACAGGGGGCACAGATACGCAGTATTTT. The chain recombines TRBV30 with TRBJ2-3, with 10 bases lining up with TRBD1. The CDR3 has 15 residues. The V and J ends lost 3 bases and 1 base, in that order; junction bases with no gene match: 4. Germline V CDR1 and CDR2: GTSNPN, SVGIG (reference sequence).

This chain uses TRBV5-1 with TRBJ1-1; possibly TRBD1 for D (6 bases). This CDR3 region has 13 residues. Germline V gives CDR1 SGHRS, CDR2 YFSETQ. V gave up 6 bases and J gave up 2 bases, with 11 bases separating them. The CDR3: CASMGASNTEAFF. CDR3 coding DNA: TGCGCCAGCATGGGGGCTTCCAACACTGAAGCTTTCTTT.